These 3 T cell receptor beta chains share one sample of origin, sequenced in a study of blood T cells in healthy people across ages. Alongside a J-beta primer mix, a sample-barcoded 5' primer served in a second PCR lasting about 7 to 12 cycles. Each CDR3 protein gets one entry after TCRdb re-called the 5' RACE reads with MiXCR. The sample includes over 1,200,000 distinct CDR3 sequences, roughly 60% of them seen just once. Specimen: blood. The receptor set was obtained from a man between 18 and 29 years old in good health.

The chain is built from TRBV10-3 and TRBJ2-3; D gene unclear. The CDR3 sequence is 13 residues long. Looked up from germline, CDR1 is ENHRY and CDR2 is SYGVKD. V dropped 6 bases and J dropped 1 base, with 8 bases sitting between them. The CDR3 region has the DNA TGTGCCATCAGGGGCCCTGGCACAGATACGCAGTATTTT. Protein sequence: CAIRGPGTDTQYF.

Concerning this clonotype itself: Germline and junction disagree at one end, which may indicate a read error. This chain uses TRBV27 with TRBJ2-3, with no clear D. Germline assignment: CDR1 MNHEY and CDR2 SMNVEV (reference sequence). This CDR3 has 16 residues. In DNA form, the CDR3 reads TGTGCCAGCAGCCCCCTTCCCCTTACGGGCACAGACACGCAGTATTTT. It specifies CASSPLPLTGTDTQYF.

In its sample, this clonotype was seen once. The chain is built from TRBV5-1 and TRBJ1-1; 8 positions agree with TRBD1. Germline CDR1 is SGHRS and CDR2 is YFSETQ. The CDR3 covers 18 residues. The J segment lost 0 bases and the V segment lost 2 bases, leaving 12 bases of the junction unmatched. Here the CDR3 reads CASSFPTGDLPMNTEAFF. DNA for the CDR3: TGCGCCAGCAGCTTCCCGACAGGGGACCTCCCAATGAACACTGAAGCTTTCTTT.